The 7 T cell receptor beta chains given below trace back to one sample, sequenced in a study of Graves' ophthalmopathy and Graves' hyperthyroidism. The study amplified TCR beta CDR3 regions using RNA transcripts. The first round was an RT-PCR with HTBI primers, and the second round was a multiplex PCR. Each CDR3 protein gets one entry after TCRdb re-called the multiplex PCR reads with MiXCR. The sample consists of 300,000 to 400,000 distinct CDR3 sequences, about 15% of them appearing once. The sequenced sample consisted of peripheral blood. These receptors originate from an adult woman with stable Graves' hyperthyroidism.

J is TRBJ2-5 and V is TRBV7-9, with D perhaps TRBD1 (5 bases). The CDR3 contains 14 residues. Trimming shortened V by 6 bases and J by 0 bases, and 11 bases separated the two germline ends. Looked up from germline, CDR1 is SEHNR and CDR2 is FQNEAQ (reference sequence). The CDR3 DNA is TGTGCCAGCAGGAATCCAGGGTACCAAGAGACCCAGTACTTC. Translating gives CASRNPGYQETQYF.

The chain has TRBV19 and TRBJ1-1; D not resolved. Trimming removed 1 base from V and 7 bases from J, with 13 bases in between. CDR1 is LNHDA and CDR2 is SQIVND in the germline V gene (reference sequence). The CDR3 has 14 amino acids. DNA for the CDR3: TGTGCCAGTAGTATAGTCGGCTCCGGAGGTGAAGCTTTCTTT. Protein product: CASSIVGSGGEAFF.

Many counts were recorded for this clonotype. This CDR3 reads CARSLDSDQETQYF. The CDR3 bases are TGTGCCAGATCACTCGACAGCGACCAAGAGACCCAGTACTTC. The chain is built from TRBV12-3 or TRBV12-4 and TRBJ2-5; perhaps TRBD1 as D (5 bases). Trimming removed 9 bases from V and 0 bases from J, with 14 bases in between. There are 14 residues in the CDR3.

There are a few counts of this clonotype. The chain employs TRBV11-2 and TRBJ2-5; D gene ambiguous. V was clipped by 1 base and J by 3 bases, with 12 bases between them. The CDR3 runs 15 residues. CDR1 is SGHAT and CDR2 is FQNNGV in the germline V gene. CDR3 sequence reads: CASSLVPGVEETQYF. In DNA, the CDR3 is TGTGCCAGCAGCTTAGTGCCAGGAGTGGAAGAGACCCAGTACTTC.

This clonotype was recorded a few times. V is TRBV4-2 and J is TRBJ2-7; 14 nucleotides align to TRBD2. CDR3 length: 19 amino acids. The V gene's germline CDR1 is LGHNA and CDR2 YNFKEQ. The J segment lost 4 bases and the V segment lost 4 bases, leaving 15 bases of the junction unmatched. CDR3 residues: CASSPRDGLAGGRGYEQYF. For the CDR3, the DNA is TGTGCCAGCAGCCCGAGAGACGGACTAGCGGGAGGAAGGGGTTACGAGCAGTACTTC.

This clonotype was seen at least ten times. The chain uses TRBV12-5 and TRBJ2-7; no clear D. CDR1 is LGHNT, CDR2 FRNRAP, per germline. V lost 0 bases and J 6 bases, leaving 3 bases between the germline ends. The CDR3 sequence is 11 residues long. For the CDR3, the DNA is TGTGCTAGTGGTTTGGTAAGCGAGCAGTACTTC. This encodes CASGLVSEQYF.

This clonotype came up many times. The CDR3 protein is CASSPTSRGGYTF. CDR3 DNA: TGTGCCAGCAGCCCCACCTCACGGGGAGGCTACACCTTC. The V gene is TRBV27, the J gene TRBJ1-2; the D is unclear. The CDR3 extends over 13 amino acids. Germline V gives CDR1 MNHEY, CDR2 SMNVEV (reference sequence). V shed 6 bases and J shed 8 bases, with 16 bases lying between them.